The entry below describes one TCR beta chain. The CDR3 covers 13 residues. CDR1 MDHEN and CDR2 SYDVKM come from the germline V gene. The trim removed 10 bases at V and 2 bases at J, leaving 8 bases unmatched. As originally analysed: Nucleated cell number was recorded as an estimate derived from reference gene primer amplification. The repertoire was sequenced with immunoSEQ multiplex PCR; TCRdb's copy has only in-frame clones and lacks some. V and J calls and clone size are those listed in that table; D and trimming were worked out from the DNA. The sample lists under 300,000 clones, more than 85% seen once, with roughly 4% in the top ten. The entry originates in a study of blood T cell repertoires in COVID-19. Across the whole study: Samples representing acute and convalescent COVID-19 were sourced from the United States, Italy and Spain. T cells, B-cell-depleted T cells, or PBMCs supplied cDNA or gDNA.

The V and J genes are TRBV28 and TRBJ2-7; the match to TRBD1 covers 7 bases. The sequenced material came from peripheral blood. The receptor comes from a man younger than 30 with active or convalescent COVID-19. The DNA for the CDR3 is TGTGCCACCTCTGTAGGGACAGCCTACGAGCAGTACTTC. As protein: CATSVGTAYEQYF.